What follows are 10 T cell receptor beta chains derived from one specimen sequenced in a study of T cell repertoires in cytomegalovirus infection. From the reads, TCRdb called clonotypes with MiXCR, one entry per CDR3 protein. Of a few hundred thousand distinct CDR3 sequences in the sample, more than 15% were seen once. The specimen sequenced was CD8+ T cells from PBMCs. The receptors were gathered from a human donor in good health (CMV status not recorded). Some clones in this sample may be carry-over from other donors' samples.

This clonotype showed up just a few times. The CDR3 nucleotides read TGTGCCAGCAGCCAACTCGGGACAGGGGCCTACGAGCAGTACTTC. This translates into CASSQLGTGAYEQYF. The chain joins TRBV6-2 or TRBV6-3 to TRBJ2-7, with 10 bases lining up with TRBD1. Germline V gene lookup returns CDR1 MNHEY and CDR2 SVGEGT. V trimming: 6 bases; J trimming: 2 bases; junction bases outside the gene matches: 7. The CDR3 consists of 15 residues.

CDR3 loop: CASSLGPLYEQYF. The CDR3 DNA is TGTGCCAGCAGCTTGGGACCGCTATACGAGCAGTACTTC. The chain recombines TRBV11-1 with TRBJ2-7; D is tentatively TRBD1 or TRBD2 (5 bases each). Trimming stripped 3 bases from V and 4 bases from J, with 10 bases between. Germline values: CDR1 SGHAT, CDR2 FQDESV (reference sequence). There are 13 residues in the CDR3.

This clonotype has a count of ten or more. V gene TRBV7-6 combines with J gene TRBJ2-1, with TRBD1 identical over 9 bases. V lost 2 bases and J lost 5; bases outside the gene matches: 7. Germline V gene sequence: CDR1 SGHVS, CDR2 FNYEAQ. This CDR3 comprises 16 residues. CDR3 in DNA: TGTGCCAGCAGCTTAATGACAGGGGGAGGGGACAATGAGCAGTTCTTC. Residues: CASSLMTGGGDNEQFF.

This clonotype came up a few times. The chain has TRBV9 and TRBJ1-6; D remains unclear. This CDR3 comprises 13 residues. Trimming pared 3 bases from V and 5 bases from J, leaving 6 bases between. CDR1 is SGDLS, CDR2 YYNGEE, per germline. The CDR3 DNA sequence: TGTGCCAGCAGCGACACGCATAATTCACCCCTCCACTTT. Protein: CASSDTHNSPLHF.

The gene calls are TRBV19 and TRBJ2-1; TRBD2 matches 10 bases. The CDR3 length is 16 residues. Germline loops: CDR1 LNHDA, CDR2 SQIVND (reference sequence). The junction had 7 bases not matched to a gene; V was cut back by 5 bases and J by 3 bases. CDR3 protein: CASSLLAGALYNEQFF. Written as DNA, the CDR3 is TGTGCCAGTAGTCTGCTAGCGGGGGCCCTCTACAATGAGCAGTTCTTC.

This clonotype was counted between two and nine times. The CDR3 nucleotides are TGCGCCAGCAGGCGCCAGGCCAACACCGGGGAGCTGTTTTTT. Translating it yields CASRRQANTGELFF. The V gene is TRBV4-3, the J gene TRBJ2-2; D ambiguous. Trimming shortened V by 6 bases and J by 2 bases, and 10 bases separated the two germline ends. The CDR3 contains 14 residues. Germline values: CDR1 LGHNA, CDR2 YSLEER.

The V call is TRBV20-1, the J call TRBJ2-1, with no clear D. Trimming removed 5 bases at V and 7 bases at J, with 6 bases between. Germline V gene data show CDR1 as DFQATT and CDR2 as SNEGSKA (reference sequence). This CDR3 spans 10 amino acids. The CDR3 bases are TGCAGTGCTTTGGATAATGAGCAGTTCTTC. It specifies CSALDNEQFF.

The table lists this clonotype with a few counts. This chain joins TRBV20-1 and TRBJ2-2; D call uncertain. The CDR3 length is 13 residues. Germline CDR1 reads DFQATT; CDR2 reads SNEGSKA (reference sequence). The V gene lost 0 bases and the J gene lost 3 bases, with 5 bases spanning the gap. The CDR3 DNA reads TGCAGTGCTAGAGATGATTACACCGGGGAGCTGTTTTTT. Its translation is CSARDDYTGELFF.

A few counts support this clonotype. The CDR3: CASSEGTGTNYGYTF. CDR3 coding DNA: TGTGCCAGCAGTGAAGGGACAGGGACTAACTATGGCTACACCTTC. The V and J genes are TRBV6-1 and TRBJ1-2, with 8 bases lining up with TRBD1. Germline V gene lookup returns CDR1 MNHNS and CDR2 SASEGT. The CDR3 covers 15 residues. J lost 0 bases, V lost 1 base, and 1 base had no gene match.

There are many counts of this clonotype. The chain has TRBV28 and TRBJ2-7; D ambiguous. Germline values: CDR1 MDHEN, CDR2 SYDVKM. The CDR3 contains 14 residues. Trimming removed 5 bases at V and 3 bases at J, with 14 bases between. CDR3 sequence reads: CASSPRRSDYEQYF. The CDR3 coding sequence is TGTGCCAGCAGTCCGAGGCGGTCCGACTACGAGCAGTACTTC.